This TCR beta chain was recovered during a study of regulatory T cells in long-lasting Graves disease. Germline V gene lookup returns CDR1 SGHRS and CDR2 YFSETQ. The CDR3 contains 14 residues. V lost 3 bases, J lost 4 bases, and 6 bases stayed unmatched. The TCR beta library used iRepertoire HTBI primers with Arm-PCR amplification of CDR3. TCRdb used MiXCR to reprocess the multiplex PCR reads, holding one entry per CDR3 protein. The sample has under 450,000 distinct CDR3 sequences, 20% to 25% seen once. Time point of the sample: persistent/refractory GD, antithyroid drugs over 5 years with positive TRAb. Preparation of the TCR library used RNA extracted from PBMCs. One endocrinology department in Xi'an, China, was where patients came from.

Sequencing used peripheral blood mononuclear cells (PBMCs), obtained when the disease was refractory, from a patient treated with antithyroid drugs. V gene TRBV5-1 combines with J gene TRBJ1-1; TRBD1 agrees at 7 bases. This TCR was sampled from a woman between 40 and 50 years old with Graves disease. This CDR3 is CASSSTPGGTEAFF. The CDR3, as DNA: TGCGCCAGCAGCTCGACCCCAGGGGGCACTGAAGCTTTCTTT.